This is a list of T cell receptor beta chains from one sample in a study of OX40 agonist ivuxolimab in advanced cancers. Produced via immunoSEQ multiplex PCR; TCRdb's table is partial and in-frame only. Of tens of thousands of clones listed, 85% to 90% are singletons. The sequencing here drew on CD4+ or CD8+ T cells sorted from blood, taken in a trial of the OX40 agonist ivuxolimab. Receptors originate from an adult with an advanced solid tumor such as melanoma, head and neck, liver or kidney cancer. Each CDR3 is given with its conserved first and last residue. Each record gives: clone size, D gene, V gene, J gene, CDR3 DNA, CDR3 protein. A D gene is named only where the DNA matches it firmly. Expanded clones get a size class; other rows say once, few or many, or leave the size out.

>NA|NA|TRBV19|TRBJ1-5
TGTGCCAGTAGTGTCGTCGGGCCTAGCAATCAGCCCCAGCATTTT
CASSVVGPSNQPQHF
>NA|NA|TRBV2|TRBJ1-1
TGTGCCAGCAGTCTGGGTATGTCGGAAGCTTTCTTT
CASSLGMSEAFF
>NA|NA|TRBV9|TRBJ2-3
TGTGCCAGCAGCGTAGGGGGAACAGATACGCAGTATTTT
CASSVGGTDTQYF
>once|TRBD2|TRBV18|TRBJ2-1
TGTGCCAGCTCACAAAATAGCGGGAGATCCTACAATGAGCAGTTCTTC
CASSQNSGRSYNEQFF
>NA|TRBD2|TRBV5-5|TRBJ2-5
TGTGCCAGCAGCCCCCCCCTGGTAGCGGGGGAGACCCAGTACTTC
CASSPPLVAGETQYF
>NA|NA|TRBV19|TRBJ2-1
TGTGCCAGTAGCATTACCTCGTACAATGAGCAGTTCTTC
CASSITSYNEQFF
>once|NA|TRBV2|TRBJ2-7
TGTGCCAGCGGAGGGCCAGAGCAGTACTTC
CASGGPEQYF
>NA|NA|TRBV19|TRBJ2-7
TGTGCCAGTAGTCAAGGACATACCTACGAGCAGTACTTC
CASSQGHTYEQYF
>NA|NA|TRBV2|TRBJ2-1
TGTGCCAGCAGTGAATCAGATTACAACGCAAACAATGAGCAGTTCTTC
CASSESDYNANNEQFF
>NA|NA|TRBV27|TRBJ1-6
TGTGCCAGCAGTTTGATCGGGGGGGCGAATTCACCCCTCCACTTT
CASSLIGGANSPLHF
>few|TRBD2|TRBV13|TRBJ2-1
TGTGCCAGCAGCTCCGGAGACGAGCGGGATAATTACAATGAGCAGTTCTTC
CASSSGDERDNYNEQFF
>NA|TRBD2|TRBV7-8|TRBJ2-7
TGTGCCAGCAGCTGGAACCCCAGCGGGGGAGAGTACGAGCAGTACTTC
CASSWNPSGGEYEQYF
>NA|NA|TRBV30|TRBJ2-3
TGTGCCTCGTTCACAGATACGCAGTATTTT
CASFTDTQYF
>NA|NA|TRBV21-1|TRBJ2-7
TGTGCCAGCAGCAAACGACTATTCTACGAGCAGTACTTC
CASSKRLFYEQYF
>NA|NA|TRBV7-9|TRBJ2-5
TGTGCCAGCAGCTTAACCTTGGACAGCCAAGAGACCCAGTACTTC
CASSLTLDSQETQYF
>NA|NA|TRBV27|TRBJ1-1
TGTGCCAGCATTGACAGCGGGAACACTGAAGCTTTCTTT
CASIDSGNTEAFF
>once|TRBD2|TRBV11-2|TRBJ2-3
TGTGCCAGCAGTCCCTCCGCGGGAGGAGTGGATACGCAGTATTTT
CASSPSAGGVDTQYF
>NA|NA|TRBV27|TRBJ2-3
TGTGCCAGCAGTTTAGTCACTCGCGGGGCTGGGAGCACAGATACGCAGTATTTT
CASSLVTRGAGSTDTQYF